Below are 16 T cell receptor beta chains sequenced from a single sample in a study of control samples from healthy donors and cancer patients. Profiled with immunoSEQ multiplex PCR; TCRdb holds only in-frame clones, not every one. The data contain roughly 100,000 clones, 70% to 90% of them singletons. The specimen was blood. The receptors were sampled from a man aged 30-40 years in good health.

J is TRBJ2-2 and V is TRBV15, with D perhaps TRBD1 or TRBD2 (5 bases each). V was cut by 1 base and J by 3 bases, with 12 bases left in between. Germline CDR1 and CDR2: LNHNV and YYDKDF (reference sequence). CDR3 length equals 16 residues. The CDR3 DNA follows: TGTGCCACCAGCAGAGCCCGGGACCGGGACACCGGGGAGCTGTTTTTT. It specifies CATSRARDRDTGELFF. The full variable domain, its missing parts supplied by reference TRBV15 and TRBJ2-2, is DAMVIQNPRYQVTQFGKPVTLSCSQTLNHNVMYWYQQKSSQAPKLLFHYYDKDFNNEADTPDNFQSRRPNTSFCFLDIRSPGLGDTAMYLCATSRARDRDTGELFFGEGSRLTVL.

The chain links TRBV7-9 to TRBJ2-7, with D tentatively TRBD2 (7 bases). CDR1 is SEHNR and CDR2 is FQNEAQ in the germline V gene (reference sequence). The CDR3 covers 16 residues. Trimming left V 8 bases short and J 3 bases short, with 23 bases between. The CDR3 DNA reads as TGTGCCAGCGTCAATCTAATAGGGGGGGTGCGCTACGAGCAGTACTTC. This sequence encodes CASVNLIGGVRYEQYF.

The J gene is TRBJ2-5, the V gene TRBV7-2; possible D gene TRBD1, 6 bases. Germline-derived CDR1 and CDR2 are SGHTA and FQGNSA. The CDR3 loop spans 14 amino acids. V dropped 5 bases and J dropped 3 bases, with 13 bases sitting between them. CDR3: CASSPRQVEETQYF. CDR3 nucleotide sequence: TGTGCCAGCAGCCCAAGACAGGTGGAAGAGACCCAGTACTTC.

This clone was recorded a few times. The V and J genes are TRBV29-1 and TRBJ2-7; D may be TRBD1 (5 bases). V was shortened by 1 base and J by 4 bases, with 23 bases between the two germline ends. The CDR3 runs to 17 residues. CDR1 SQVTM and CDR2 ANQGSEA come from the germline V gene. The CDR3 spells CSVEVGTGNLLDYEQYF. CDR3 coding DNA: TGCAGCGTTGAAGTTGGCACAGGTAACCTTTTGGATTACGAGCAGTACTTC.

The chain combines TRBV5-4 with TRBJ2-1; perhaps TRBD2 as D (6 bases). Germline CDR1 SGHNT, CDR2 YYREEE (reference sequence). The CDR3 consists of 16 residues. Trimming left V 4 bases short and J 0 bases short, with 14 bases between. The CDR3 region is CASSLARLGSYNEQFF. In nucleotides, the CDR3 is TGTGCCAGCAGCCTAGCGCGGTTGGGCTCCTACAATGAGCAGTTCTTC.

This clone was recorded only once. The V gene is TRBV1, the J gene TRBJ2-7; whether TRBD2, the table's D call, matches the DNA was not checked. TRBV1 represents a pseudogene. The CDR3 spans 18 residues. The CDR3 region is CTSSQERGSGRNSYEQYF. The DNA of the CDR3 is TGCACCAGCAGCCAAGAACGAGGGAGCGGGAGAAACTCCTACGAGCAGTACTTC.

This sequence joins TRBV7-2 and TRBJ2-1; TRBD2 might be the D (6 bases). The CDR3 runs 15 residues. CDR1 and CDR2 from the germline V gene are SGHTA and FQGNSA. Trimming pared 2 bases from V and 2 bases from J, leaving 10 bases between. The CDR3 bases are TGTGCCAGCAGCTTATATGGCGGGGCCTACAATGAGCAGTTCTTC. This translates into CASSLYGGAYNEQFF.

The CDR3, as DNA: TGTGCCAGCAGCTTGGTGGCGGGAAGCTCCTACGAGCAGTACTTC. This encodes CASSLVAGSSYEQYF. J is TRBJ2-7 and V is TRBV5-4; D is perhaps TRBD2 (6 bases). V lost 0 bases, J lost 0 bases, and 10 bases lay in between. This CDR3 has 15 amino acids. Germline-derived CDR1 and CDR2 are SGHNT and YYREEE (reference sequence).

V gene TRBV30 combines with J gene TRBJ2-1, with 8 bases fitting TRBD2. Trimming took 6 bases from V and 6 from J; bases not matched to a gene: 10. Germline V gene data show CDR1 as GTSNPN and CDR2 as SVGIG (reference sequence). This CDR3 is built from 14 residues. The CDR3 nucleotides are TGTGCCTGTACACTGGGACTAGTATTCAATGAGCAGTTCTTC. Protein sequence: CACTLGLVFNEQFF.

The chain carries TRBV24-1 and TRBJ2-6, with TRBD2 matching 7 bases. J gave up 0 bases and V 8 bases, and 6 bases lay outside the gene matches. Germline V CDR1 and CDR2: KGHDR, SFDVKD. The CDR3 extends over 16 amino acids. Written as DNA, the CDR3 is TGTGCCACCACCTCAAGCGGGACCTCTGGGGCCAACGTCCTGACTTTC. This encodes CATTSSGTSGANVLTF.

In this sample, this clone turned up once. The chain is built from TRBV11-2 and TRBJ1-2, with no clear D. CDR1 is SGHAT and CDR2 is FQNNGV in the germline V gene. The CDR3 is 14 residues long. V lost 1 base, J lost 8 bases, and 14 bases lay in between. CDR3 DNA: TGTGCCAGCAGCTTAGTTCGCCGGCGACGGGGCTACACCTTC. Its protein is CASSLVRRRRGYTF. Complete variable domain (other parts from reference TRBV11-2 and TRBJ1-2): EAGVAQSPRYKIIEKRQSVAFWCNPISGHATLYWYQQILGQGPKLLIQFQNNGVVDDSQLPKDRFSAERLKGVDSTLKIQPAKLEDSAVYLCASSLVRRRRGYTFGSGTRLTVV.

This chain joins TRBV19 and TRBJ2-2; D is tentatively TRBD1 or TRBD2 (6 bases each). CDR1 and CDR2 from the germline V gene are LNHDA and SQIVND (reference sequence). Trimming pared 6 bases from V and 3 bases from J, leaving 11 bases between. This CDR3 is 14 amino acids long. The CDR3 DNA reads TGTGCCAGTAGCGGGGGCTCGGACACCGGGGAGCTGTTTTTT. It specifies CASSGGSDTGELFF.

V usage is TRBV19 and J usage is TRBJ2-3; D may match TRBD1 or TRBD2 (6 bases each). CDR3 length equals 17 residues. Trimming took off 4 bases at V and 1 base at J, with 18 bases between the two ends. Germline values: CDR1 LNHDA, CDR2 SQIVND (reference sequence). In nucleotides, the CDR3 is TGTGCCAGTAGTACCCAGAGGGGGGTTGGTGGCACAGATACGCAGTATTTT. As protein: CASSTQRGVGGTDTQYF.

The genes are TRBV18 and TRBJ2-1; 9 nucleotides line up with TRBD1. Germline CDR1 is KGHSH and CDR2 is LQKENI. This CDR3 has 18 residues. Germline trimming cut 6 bases from V and 0 bases from J; bases unmatched to any gene: 12. CDR3 amino acids: CASSPGTGSPSSYNEQFF. The CDR3 region has the DNA TGTGCCAGCTCCCCAGGGACAGGGTCCCCAAGCTCCTACAATGAGCAGTTCTTC.

The genes are TRBV7-2 and TRBJ2-1, with D maybe TRBD2 (6 bases). CDR1 and CDR2 (germline): SGHTA, FQGNSA. The CDR3 contains 13 residues. V lost 7 bases to trimming and J lost 3 bases, with 10 bases between them. CDR3 DNA sequence: TGTGCCAGCAAGCGGGCGTACTACAATGAGCAGTTCTTC. Translation: CASKRAYYNEQFF.

V gene TRBV2 combines with J gene TRBJ2-5; TRBD2 matches 8 bases. Germline V CDR1 and CDR2: SNHLY, FYNNEI. The CDR3 runs 15 residues. The V segment lost 5 bases and the J segment 7 bases; nucleotides outside the gene matches: 12. The CDR3 loop reads CASSRQTGLAGTQYF. The CDR3 DNA reads as TGTGCCAGCAGTCGGCAGACTGGACTAGCAGGGACCCAGTACTTC.